The 2 T cell receptor beta chains below come from one sample, sequenced in a study of T-cell reconstitution after alpha-beta-depleted transplantation in children. TCRbeta library preparation incorporated unique molecular identifiers. TCRdb called the PCR reads again in MiXCR, with one record for every CDR3 protein. Of under 750,000 distinct CDR3 sequences in the sample, 23% are singletons; the top ten hold 13% to 15%. This material consisted of PBMCs, mostly from graft donor cells, taken 360 days after TCRalphabeta/CD19-depleted stem cell transplant. These receptors came from a boy less than two years old who had a stem cell transplant for acute myeloid leukemia, so the T cells may come from the graft donor.

The chain employs TRBV7-2 and TRBJ2-1, with TRBD2 identical over 8 bases. The CDR3 loop spans 13 amino acids. With V trimmed by 5 bases and J by 10 bases, 7 bases remained unmatched. Germline V gives CDR1 SGHTA, CDR2 FQGNSA. CDR3 region: CASSAARLAEQFF. The CDR3 DNA sequence: TGTGCCAGCAGCGCAGCCCGACTAGCGGAGCAGTTCTTC.

This clonotype has a handful of counts. The J gene is TRBJ1-5, the V gene TRBV25-1, with D hard to call. Germline-derived CDR1 and CDR2 are MGHDK and SYGVNS. This CDR3 is 14 amino acids long. V dropped 3 bases and J dropped 0 bases, with 6 bases sitting between them. CDR3 protein: CASSDAGSNQPQHF. The CDR3 coding sequence is TGTGCCAGCAGTGATGCGGGTAGCAATCAGCCCCAGCATTTT.